The rows below give T cell receptor beta chains drawn from one sample of a study of beta chain features in type 1 diabetes. This table comes from immunoSEQ multiplex PCR, and its TCRdb copy is limited to in-frame clones, with some not included. The sample holds roughly 230,000 clones, 9.6% seen once. Sequencing was performed on naive CD4+ T cells from blood. The receptor source for this set is a woman aged 18-29 years in good health. Both conserved end residues are trimmed from each CDR3.

CDR3: ASSALGGGEQF; V: TRBV6-5; J: TRBJ2-1
CDR3: ASSRTARGYT; V: TRBV19; J: TRBJ1-2
CDR3: AIHRDSGANVLT; V: TRBV6-1; J: TRBJ2-6
CDR3: ASKSSGGPSYNEQF; V: TRBV7-2; J: TRBJ2-1
CDR3: ASSPSGLAGPTGELF; V: TRBV4-1; J: TRBJ2-2
CDR3: ASSLGQSNQPQH; V: TRBV11-2; J: TRBJ1-5
CDR3: ASSLLGGETQY; V: TRBV5-6; J: TRBJ2-5
CDR3: ASSLGALAGVVPGEQF; V: TRBV7-9; J: TRBJ2-1
CDR3: ASSLAAGGGYNEQF; V: TRBV5-1; J: TRBJ2-1
CDR3: ASSTKPGQGATEAF; V: TRBV18; J: TRBJ1-1
CDR3: ASSSDYLGEF; V: TRBV5-4; J: TRBJ2-1
CDR3: AISETGFGYT; V: TRBV10-3; J: TRBJ1-2
CDR3: ASSERLVNNEQF; V: TRBV6-1; J: TRBJ2-1
CDR3: ASSTTGQGDPYEQY; V: TRBV28; J: TRBJ2-7
CDR3: ASSLSAGSNQPQH; V: TRBV7-6; J: TRBJ1-5
CDR3: ASSLMTGTGNTIY; V: TRBV18; J: TRBJ1-3
CDR3: ASSPLSNEQF; V: TRBV13; J: TRBJ2-1
CDR3: ASGEVNTEAF; V: TRBV12-5; J: TRBJ1-1
CDR3: ASSPRQSNQPQH; V: TRBV9; J: TRBJ1-5
CDR3: ASSLEGGTEAF; V: TRBV7-6; J: TRBJ1-1
CDR3: AISEWQGNYNEQF; V: TRBV10-3; J: TRBJ2-1
CDR3: ASRETTGVGSYGYT; V: TRBV6-1; J: TRBJ1-2
CDR3: ASSFYPGRENIQY; V: TRBV2; J: TRBJ2-4
CDR3: ASSVGISGQGFSYEQY; V: TRBV9; J: TRBJ2-7
CDR3: ASRSGTLYNSPLH; V: TRBV27; J: TRBJ1-6
CDR3: ASRGGWTQY; V: TRBV5-6; J: TRBJ2-5
CDR3: ASSVDPQADTQY; V: TRBV9; J: TRBJ2-3
CDR3: ASSEGQAQTQY; V: TRBV14; J: TRBJ2-5
CDR3: ASSKLSLAGGRSYNEQF; V: TRBV21-1; J: TRBJ2-1
CDR3: ASSFQTGRTEAF; V: TRBV5-1; J: TRBJ1-1
CDR3: ASRAGTGFLETQY; V: TRBV19; J: TRBJ2-5
CDR3: ASSQDGVGELF; V: TRBV11-2; J: TRBJ2-2
CDR3: ASRRAPGQQETQY; V: TRBV5-4; J: TRBJ2-5
CDR3: ASSEQGVYT; V: TRBV5-1; J: TRBJ1-2
CDR3: ATVRPWTDEAF; V: TRBV15; J: TRBJ1-1
CDR3: ASSVTGNQETQY; V: TRBV9; J: TRBJ2-5
CDR3: ASRGPTGGPPNEQF; V: TRBV2; J: TRBJ2-1
CDR3: ASSIVTGSIGTEAF; V: TRBV19; J: TRBJ1-1
CDR3: ASSFPASSYNEQF; V: TRBV28; J: TRBJ2-1
CDR3: ASSSWDRGSNEQY; V: TRBV27; J: TRBJ2-7
CDR3: ASSSSSGRRNEQF; V: TRBV6-6; J: TRBJ2-1
CDR3: ASSSSWRLGTGANVLT; V: TRBV25-1; J: TRBJ2-6
CDR3: ASSQDAGIAEAF; V: TRBV14; J: TRBJ1-1
CDR3: ASSLLLSGRARNEQF; V: TRBV11-2; J: TRBJ2-1
CDR3: ASSLAGGAKNIQY; V: TRBV5-6; J: TRBJ2-4
CDR3: ASSLYAGTGFGELF; V: TRBV7-9; J: TRBJ2-2
CDR3: ASSDRFPNTEAF; V: TRBV19; J: TRBJ1-1
CDR3: SVGGRGRRNTEAF; V: TRBV29-1; J: TRBJ1-1
CDR3: ATSRQGSYEQY; V: TRBV15; J: NA
CDR3: ASSLRQETQY; V: TRBV5-1; J: TRBJ2-5
CDR3: ATSNALSSYNEQF; V: TRBV15; J: TRBJ2-1
CDR3: ASSDRVKGYEQY; V: TRBV18; J: TRBJ2-7
CDR3: SARAEKLF; V: TRBV20-1; J: TRBJ1-4
CDR3: ASSLVAGDNEQF; V: TRBV5-4; J: TRBJ2-1
CDR3: ASSQDKGVGGYT; V: TRBV4-2; J: TRBJ1-2
CDR3: ASSLDINRGGNSPLH; V: TRBV5-4; J: TRBJ1-6
CDR3: ASSRDRNTEAF; V: TRBV9; J: TRBJ1-1
CDR3: AWSVRGLGSNQPQH; V: TRBV30; J: TRBJ1-5
CDR3: ASMGQGADEQY; V: TRBV2; J: TRBJ2-7
CDR3: AWTRDSLPRGYT; V: TRBV30; J: TRBJ1-2